This TCR beta chain was sequenced for a study of graft-versus-host responses after intestinal transplantation. Study details: The transplants performed in recipients were multivisceral, liver-intestinal, or isolated intestinal. Tacrolimus and steroids were given for around three years to all recipients after anti-thymocyte globulin induction.

About this clone itself: Its antigen is still unknown.

Some clones are missing from TCRdb's copy, which holds only in-frame ones; the method was immunoSEQ multiplex PCR. This table holds about 99,000 clones, 93% found once. The J segment lost 0 bases and the V segment lost 3 bases, leaving 10 bases of the junction unmatched. This CDR3 has 17 residues. Per germline, CDR1 SGHDT and CDR2 YYEEEE. Study observations and caveats: Recipient marrow held GvH clones, some first seen in ileum or blood.

This specimen consisted of unstimulated CD8+ T cells sorted from spleen or lymph node cells, obtained before intestinal transplant. The TCR originated in a human donor who received an intestinal transplant. The genes are TRBV5-6 and TRBJ1-1; 8 nucleotides agree with TRBD1. The CDR3 DNA sequence: TGTGCCAGCAGCTACGCTGGGACAGGATTTTTGAACACTGAAGCTTTCTTT. As protein: CASSYAGTGFLNTEAFF.